These T cell receptor beta chains were read from a single sample in a study of response to subunit inactivated influenza vaccine. TCRdb re-derived calls from the RT-PCR reads in MiXCR, one entry per CDR3 protein. Found here are some 500,000 distinct CDR3 sequences, less than 30% of them singletons; the top ten hold approximately 2%. The sequenced sample was CD4+ T cells sorted from PBMCs, obtained more than 4 days after vaccination. All receptors derive from a man over 45 who received an inactivated influenza vaccine. CDR3s include the opening cysteine and the closing phenylalanine or tryptophan. The D gene is left open where the match is weak. Rows give clone size only sometimes, using once, few, many, or a class for an expanded clone.

J gene	D gene	V gene	clone size	CDR3 protein	CDR3 DNA
TRBJ2-5	TRBD2	TRBV20-1	-	CSAGTTRMSVTQYF	TGCAGTGCCGGGACTACCAGGATGAGCGTGACCCAGTACTTC
TRBJ2-7	-	TRBV6-5	few	CASSYSRLDDREQYF	TGTGCCAGCAGTTACTCTAGACTAGATGATCGAGAGCAGTACTTC
TRBJ2-1	TRBD1	TRBV24-1	-	CATSDLPSTGDSNEQFF	TGTGCCACCAGTGATCTCCCGTCGACAGGGGATAGCAATGAGCAGTTCTTC
TRBJ2-1	-	TRBV7-2	-	CASSLLAGTDYNEQFF	TGTGCCAGCAGCTTATTGGCGGGAACAGACTACAATGAGCAGTTCTTC
TRBJ2-5	TRBD2	TRBV6-2/TRBV6-3	-	CASSYRGGPRETQYF	TGTGCCAGCAGTTACCGGGGGGGGCCTCGGGAGACCCAGTACTTC
TRBJ1-2	-	TRBV12-3/TRBV12-4	-	CASSLSAARNYGYTF	TGTGCCAGCAGTTTGTCAGCAGCGCGAAACTATGGCTACACCTTC
TRBJ2-7	TRBD2	TRBV20-1	-	CSARDTYTSGRYEQYF	TGCAGTGCTAGAGATACATATACTAGCGGGAGATACGAGCAGTACTTC
TRBJ2-3	-	TRBV7-9	-	CASSISGGTQYF	TGTGCCAGCAGCATATCTGGCGGTACGCAGTATTTT
TRBJ2-7	-	TRBV4-1	-	CASSYEAGGQGEQYF	TGCGCCAGCAGCTATGAAGCCGGGGGTCAGGGTGAGCAGTACTTC
TRBJ1-1	-	TRBV7-9	few	CASSLQLGTTAEAFF	TGTGCCAGCAGCTTACAGCTTGGCACAACCGCTGAAGCTTTCTTT
TRBJ1-1	TRBD1	TRBV20-1	few	CSARVRQGGNTEAFF	TGCAGTGCTAGGGTCAGACAGGGAGGGAACACTGAAGCTTTCTTT
TRBJ1-3	TRBD1	TRBV10-3	few	CAISSRTGKSGNTIYF	TGTGCCATCAGTTCAAGGACAGGGAAATCTGGAAACACCATATATTTT
TRBJ2-5	-	TRBV24-1	-	CATSDPRETQYF	TGTGCCACCAGTGATCCGAGGGAGACCCAGTACTTC
TRBJ2-2	-	TRBV24-1	-	CATSVGAGGELFF	TGTGCCACCAGTGTTGGGGCTGGCGGGGAGCTGTTTTTT
TRBJ2-1	TRBD1	TRBV7-2	-	CASSYGTGSFF	TGTGCCAGCAGCTACGGGACAGGCTCGTTCTTC
TRBJ2-7	-	TRBV27	-	CASSLKWHYEQYF	TGTGCCAGCAGTTTAAAATGGCACTACGAGCAGTACTTC
TRBJ2-1	TRBD1	TRBV28	few	CASSPGQAANEQFF	TGTGCCAGCAGCCCGGGACAGGCTGCCAATGAGCAGTTCTTC
TRBJ2-1	-	TRBV15	-	CATSSRVSEQFF	TGTGCCACCAGCAGTAGGGTCAGTGAGCAGTTCTTC
TRBJ1-6	-	TRBV6-1	-	CASSEFGRDNSPLHF	TGTGCCAGCAGTGAATTCGGCAGAGATAATTCACCCCTCCACTTT
TRBJ1-1	TRBD1	TRBV6-1	once	CASSGQTGGSNTEAFF	TGTGCCAGCAGTGGCCAGACAGGGGGTTCGAACACTGAAGCTTTCTTT
TRBJ2-7	-	TRBV12-3/TRBV12-4	-	CASSLGTRLGQYF	TGTGCCAGCAGTTTAGGGACCAGGTTAGGGCAGTACTTC
TRBJ2-5	-	TRBV7-2	-	CASSLAPGQVGETQYF	TGTGCCAGCAGCTTAGCGCCGGGGCAGGTTGGCGAGACCCAGTACTTC
TRBJ2-7	-	TRBV28	many	CASSTGSSYEQYF	TGTGCCAGCAGTACGGGGAGCTCCTACGAGCAGTACTTC
TRBJ2-3	TRBD2	TRBV20-1	-	CSARGQPDSGRHGTDTQYF	TGCAGTGCTAGAGGACAGCCCGATAGCGGGAGGCATGGTACAGATACGCAGTATTTT
TRBJ1-3	-	TRBV12-3/TRBV12-4	-	CASSPPGGGPIYF	TGTGCCAGCAGCCCCCCGGGTGGGGGCCCAATATATTTT
TRBJ1-1	-	TRBV7-9	-	CASSLEAGLGAFF	TGTGCCAGCAGCTTAGAGGCGGGACTGGGAGCTTTCTTT
TRBJ2-1	-	TRBV5-1	few	CASSLAGGEHNEQFF	TGCGCCAGCAGCTTGGCCGGGGGAGAGCACAATGAGCAGTTCTTC
TRBJ1-1	-	TRBV20-1	few	CSARTEATFF	TGCAGTGCCCGGACGGAGGCGACTTTCTTT
TRBJ1-1	TRBD1	TRBV7-2	-	CASSFQTGGDTEAFF	TGTGCCAGCAGCTTCCAGACAGGGGGGGACACTGAAGCTTTCTTT
TRBJ2-2	-	TRBV6-2/TRBV6-3	-	CASSYPGLLLGLNTWELFF	TGTGCCAGCAGTTATCCCGGACTTTTATTGGGCCTTAATACATGGGAGCTGTTTTTT
TRBJ2-3	TRBD2	TRBV20-1	-	CSASPGTSGTDTQYF	TGCAGTGCTAGCCCAGGGACTAGCGGTACAGATACGCAGTATTTT
TRBJ2-7	TRBD1	TRBV20-1	many	CSARVEQGIPYEQYF	TGCAGTGCTAGAGTCGAACAGGGGATCCCCTACGAGCAGTACTTC
TRBJ2-5	TRBD2	TRBV20-1	few	CSARRSGRVETQYF	TGCAGTGCTAGAAGAAGCGGGAGGGTTGAGACCCAGTACTTC
TRBJ2-3	-	TRBV20-1	-	CSARDSGTDTQYF	TGCAGTGCTAGAGATAGCGGCACAGATACGCAGTATTTT
TRBJ1-5	-	TRBV12-5	-	CASAMGNQPQHF	TGTGCTAGTGCTATGGGCAATCAGCCCCAGCATTTT
TRBJ2-1	TRBD1	TRBV7-2	few	CASSLGGGLQFF	TGTGCCAGCAGCTTAGGAGGGGGCTTGCAGTTCTTC
TRBJ2-3	-	TRBV5-6	-	CASSSGVSTDTQYF	TGTGCCAGCAGCTCCGGGGTCAGCACAGATACGCAGTATTTT
TRBJ2-5	-	TRBV12-3/TRBV12-4	-	CASSIKAVWATQYF	TGTGCCAGCAGCATTAAGGCTGTTTGGGCGACCCAGTACTTC
TRBJ1-2	-	TRBV6-2/TRBV6-3	-	CASSEQGIGGGYTF	TGTGCCAGCAGCGAACAGGGAATAGGAGGTGGCTACACCTTC
TRBJ2-1	TRBD2	TRBV7-9	few	CASRRGARTGGNNEQFF	TGTGCCAGCAGGCGCGGGGCCCGTACGGGGGGAAACAATGAGCAGTTCTTC
TRBJ1-4	TRBD1	TRBV6-1	-	CASSDRGLLEKLFF	TGTGCCAGCAGTGACAGGGGGCTACTTGAAAAACTGTTTTTT
TRBJ1-2	TRBD1	TRBV7-2	few	CASSLARGQGHGYTF	TGTGCCAGCAGCTTAGCCCGAGGACAGGGACATGGCTACACCTTC
TRBJ2-5	-	TRBV6-5	once	CASSYLEGTGETQYF	TGTGCCAGCAGTTACCTGGAAGGGACGGGGGAGACCCAGTACTTC
TRBJ2-5	TRBD1	TRBV29-1	few	CSASRSRGETQYF	TGCAGCGCCTCTCGTAGCAGGGGGGAGACCCAGTACTTC
TRBJ2-4	TRBD1	TRBV12-3/TRBV12-4	-	CASSPTGGKNIQYF	TGTGCCAGCAGCCCGACAGGGGGCAAAAACATTCAGTACTTC
TRBJ2-3	TRBD2	TRBV28	-	CASSSPQRGVVDTQYF	TGTGCCAGCAGTTCCCCCCAGCGGGGGGTGGTAGATACGCAGTATTTT
TRBJ1-2	-	TRBV28	-	CASSSNQGTNYGYTF	TGTGCCAGCAGTTCTAACCAGGGGACTAACTATGGCTACACCTTC
TRBJ2-1	-	TRBV6-1	-	CASSKTTSSYNEQFF	TGTGCCAGCAGTAAGACTACTAGCTCCTACAATGAGCAGTTCTTC
TRBJ1-1	-	TRBV12-3/TRBV12-4	few	CASSLTRGAEAFF	TGTGCCAGCAGTCTTACAAGGGGGGCTGAAGCTTTCTTT
TRBJ2-7	TRBD2	TRBV5-1	once	CASSFESGRAYEQYF	TGCGCCAGCAGCTTTGAGAGCGGGAGGGCCTACGAGCAGTACTTC
TRBJ2-1	-	TRBV28	-	CASSLFPSRSYNEQFF	TGTGCCAGCAGTTTATTCCCTAGTAGGTCCTACAATGAGCAGTTCTTC
TRBJ1-3	-	TRBV5-6	few	CASSLARIAGNTIYF	TGTGCCAGCAGCTTGGCACGGATTGCAGGAAACACCATATATTTT
TRBJ2-7	-	TRBV20-1	-	CSARGQGLYEQYF	TGCAGTGCTAGAGGGCAGGGTTTGTACGAGCAGTACTTC
TRBJ1-1	-	TRBV28	-	CASSLLLSHTEAFF	TGTGCCAGCAGTTTATTGCTCTCTCACACTGAAGCTTTCTTT
TRBJ1-1	-	TRBV6-2/TRBV6-3	-	CASSPGMGPEAFF	TGTGCCAGCAGCCCCGGGATGGGACCTGAAGCTTTCTTT